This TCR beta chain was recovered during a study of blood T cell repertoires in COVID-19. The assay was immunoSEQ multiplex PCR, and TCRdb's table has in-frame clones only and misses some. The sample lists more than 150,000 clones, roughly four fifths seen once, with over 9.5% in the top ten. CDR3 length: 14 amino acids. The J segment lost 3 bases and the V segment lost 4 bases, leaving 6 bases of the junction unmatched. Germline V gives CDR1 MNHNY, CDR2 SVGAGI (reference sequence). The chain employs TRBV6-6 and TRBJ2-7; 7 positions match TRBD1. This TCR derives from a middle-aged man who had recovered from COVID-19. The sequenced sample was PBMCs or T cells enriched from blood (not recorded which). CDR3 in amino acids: CASSFDREYYEQYF. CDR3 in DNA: TGTGCCAGCAGTTTTGACAGGGAGTACTACGAGCAGTACTTC.